The 25 T cell receptor beta chains presented below share a single source sample, sequenced in a study of control samples from healthy donors and cancer patients. Libraries were prepared by immunoSEQ multiplex PCR; TCRdb keeps only in-frame clonotypes and omits some of them. The data contain 65,000 to 95,000 clones, around nine tenths of them seen just once; the ten biggest clones take up 7.2%. Sequencing input: blood. The source is a man aged 45-60 years in good health.

This clone has only one observation. The J gene is TRBJ2-3, the V gene TRBV12-5, with 9 bases aligning to TRBD1. The V gene end was trimmed by 4 bases and the J gene end by 4 bases; junction bases not matched to a gene: 12. This CDR3 contains 17 residues. The germline gives CDR1 LGHNT, CDR2 FRNRAP. As DNA, the CDR3 is TGTGCTAGTGGTTCAAACCGGGACAGGGCACACCCAGATACGCAGTATTTT. This translates into CASGSNRDRAHPDTQYF.

The J gene is TRBJ2-2, the V gene TRBV7-7; 7 bases agree with TRBD1. This CDR3 has 14 amino acids. The V segment lost 5 bases and the J segment 8 bases; nucleotides outside the gene matches: 8. CDR1 is SSHAT and CDR2 is FNYEAQ in the germline V gene (reference sequence). In DNA, the CDR3 is TGTGCCAGCAGCGCGGACAGGACGGGAGGGGAGCTGTTTTTT. The encoded protein is CASSADRTGGELFF.

The chain combines TRBV2 with TRBJ1-5, with D maybe TRBD1 (5 bases). Trimming removed 7 bases at V and 7 bases at J, with 14 bases between. Per germline, CDR1 SNHLY and CDR2 FYNNEI. The CDR3 loop spans 13 amino acids. CDR3 sequence reads: CASNRQGGQPQHF. CDR3 nucleotides: TGTGCCAGCAATCGGCAGGGAGGGCAGCCCCAGCATTTT.

The J gene is TRBJ1-2, the V gene TRBV13; TRBD1 agrees at 8 bases. Germline V gene sequence: CDR1 PRHDT, CDR2 FYEKMQ (reference sequence). Trimming cost V 3 bases and J 7 bases; bases outside gene matches: 4. The CDR3 has 13 residues. CDR3 amino acids: CASSLAGGPGYTF. CDR3 sequence (DNA): TGTGCCAGCAGCTTGGCAGGGGGCCCTGGCTACACCTTC.

This clone occurred a few times. The rearrangement uses TRBV6-4 and TRBJ2-1; 11 nucleotides agree with TRBD2. Germline V gene lookup returns CDR1 MRHNA and CDR2 SNTAGT. The junction had 0 bases not matched to a gene; V was cut back by 2 bases and J by 6 bases. The CDR3 totals 14 residues. The CDR3 coding sequence is TGTGCCAGCAGTGACGGACTAGCGGGCAATGAGCAGTTCTTC. It translates to CASSDGLAGNEQFF.

CDR3 sequence: CASSPPGGSGNTIYF. The CDR3 DNA reads TGTGCCAGCAGCCCCCCTGGGGGCTCTGGAAACACCATATATTTT. The chain couples TRBV7-6 to TRBJ1-3; the D gene is possibly TRBD1 (5 bases). The CDR3 consists of 15 residues. The V gene lost 5 bases and the J gene lost 0 bases, with 11 bases spanning the gap. Germline V gene lookup returns CDR1 SGHVS and CDR2 FNYEAQ.

This clone was counted once. The rearrangement joins TRBV27 to TRBJ2-2, with D perhaps matching TRBD1 (7 bases). CDR1 and CDR2 (germline): MNHEY, SMNVEV (reference sequence). The V end was cut by 6 bases, the J end by 8 bases, with 34 bases between. The CDR3 is 20 amino acids. The DNA for the CDR3 is TGTGCCAGCAGCATTTCGCTGCACAGGGGACTTAAGGGTCCGTCGGGGGAGCTGTTTTTT. It translates to CASSISLHRGLKGPSGELFF.

The CDR3 coding sequence is TGTGCCAGTAGTATAGACTACGGCAGGGAAAACACTGAAGCTTTCTTT. Residues: CASSIDYGRENTEAFF. This rearrangement joins TRBV19 to TRBJ1-1, with D perhaps TRBD1 (5 bases). Germline V gene data show CDR1 as LNHDA and CDR2 as SQIVND (reference sequence). The CDR3 loop spans 16 amino acids. Deletions cut 0 bases from V and 2 bases from J, with 13 bases between.

The table lists this clone with a few counts. V and J are TRBV7-2 and TRBJ1-6; no clear D. V lost 5 bases and J 0 bases, leaving 5 bases between the germline ends. The CDR3 covers 14 residues. In germline, CDR1 is SGHTA, CDR2 FQGNSA. The CDR3 reads CASSLTSYNSPLHF. CDR3 sequence (DNA): TGTGCCAGCAGCCTCACCTCCTATAATTCACCCCTCCACTTT.

DNA for the CDR3: TGCGCCAGCCCTCAAAGAACAGGGGCGGACACCATATATTTT. This translates into CASPQRTGADTIYF. This rearrangement joins TRBV10-1 to TRBJ1-3; TRBD1 matches at 7 bases. Germline V gene data show CDR1 as WNHNN and CDR2 as SYGVQD (reference sequence). V was pared by 8 bases and J by 8 bases, with 12 bases of the junction left unmatched. The CDR3 covers 14 residues.

The chain employs TRBV6-5 and TRBJ1-2; D gene ambiguous. The CDR3 length is 16 residues. Between the trimmed V and J ends, which lost 0 bases and 6 bases, there was a span of 17 bases. Per germline, CDR1 MNHEY and CDR2 SVGAGI. The CDR3 nucleotides are TGTGCCAGCAGTTACTCGGGCAGGATAGCTTTTGATGGCTACACCTTC. This codes for CASSYSGRIAFDGYTF.

Concerning this clone itself: Other DNA sequences in this sample translate to the same CDR3. The rearrangement uses TRBV11-2 and TRBJ2-5; either TRBD1 or TRBD2 may fit D (6 bases each). The CDR3 is 14 amino acids. Per germline, CDR1 SGHAT and CDR2 FQNNGV. With 3 bases removed from V and 5 bases from J, the gap between germline ends came to 13 bases. The CDR3 here is CASSFGGGRETQYF. CDR3 DNA sequence: TGTGCCAGCAGCTTCGGAGGGGGTCGGGAGACCCAGTACTTC.

The V call is TRBV19, the J call TRBJ2-5, with TRBD2 matching 8 bases. V shed 1 base, J shed 5 bases, and the junction held 3 bases outside the gene matches. Looked up from germline, CDR1 is LNHDA and CDR2 is SQIVND (reference sequence). The CDR3 runs 14 residues. Here the CDR3 reads CASSIAGGIETQYF. The CDR3 bases are TGTGCCAGTAGTATAGCGGGGGGGATCGAGACCCAGTACTTC.

This chain links TRBV9 with TRBJ1-6, with D maybe TRBD1 (6 bases). The V end was cut by 4 bases, the J end by 6 bases, with 17 bases between. The CDR3 consists of 16 residues. The V gene's germline CDR1 is SGDLS and CDR2 YYNGEE. CDR3 DNA: TGTGCCAGCAGCTGGGGGGGGAAACAGGGTAATTCACCCCTCCACTTT. Translated, it gives CASSWGGKQGNSPLHF.

The chain employs TRBV6-2 or TRBV6-3 and TRBJ2-7; maybe TRBD2 (6 bases). This CDR3 region has 14 residues. Germline-derived CDR1 and CDR2 are MNHEY and SVGEGT. The V end lost 0 bases, the J end lost 0 bases, and 6 bases lay between the germline ends. CDR3 in DNA: TGTGCCAGCAGTTACTCGCGGGGCTCCTACGAGCAGTACTTC. Amino acid sequence: CASSYSRGSYEQYF.

V is TRBV7-6 and J is TRBJ2-1; D is possibly TRBD1 or TRBD2 (5 bases each). The length of the CDR3 is 15 residues. Trimming shortened V by 4 bases and J by 0 bases, and 10 bases separated the two germline ends. The germline gives CDR1 SGHVS, CDR2 FNYEAQ. CDR3 nucleotides: TGTGCCAGCAGCTCGGGACGGAGCTCCTACAATGAGCAGTTCTTC. This codes for CASSSGRSSYNEQFF.

This chain uses TRBV12-3 or TRBV12-4 with TRBJ2-7; no clear D. The CDR3 loop spans 13 amino acids. The V and J ends lost 5 bases and 1 base respectively, with 9 bases between them. CDR3 protein: CASSLTQSYEQYF. In DNA form, the CDR3 reads TGTGCCAGCAGTCTCACCCAGTCCTACGAGCAGTACTTC.

The chain links TRBV24-1 to TRBJ2-5, with D uncertain. This CDR3 is 11 amino acids long. Deletions cut 3 bases from V and 5 bases from J, with 3 bases between. CDR1 KGHDR and CDR2 SFDVKD come from the germline V gene. In DNA, the CDR3 is TGTGCCACCAGTGATAGGGAGACCCAGTACTTC. Translating it yields CATSDRETQYF.

A few counts support this clone. The chain employs TRBV3-1 (or the pseudogene TRBV3-2) and TRBJ1-5; D gene uncertain. The germline gives CDR1 LGHDT, CDR2 YNNKEL (reference sequence). The length of the CDR3 is 14 residues. Trimming took 1 base from V and 3 from J, leaving 7 bases between them. The CDR3 DNA is TGTGCCAGCAGCCAAGCCGGGTACAATCAGCCCCAGCATTTT. It encodes CASSQAGYNQPQHF.

V gene TRBV11-2 combines with J gene TRBJ2-1, with a weak D call TRBD1 (5 bases). V lost 2 bases and J lost 2, with 13 bases in between. Germline lookup yields CDR1 SGHAT and CDR2 FQNNGV. The CDR3 has 16 residues. The CDR3 DNA reads TGTGCCAGCAGCTTATTATCAGGGTTCACCTACAATGAGCAGTTCTTC. The encoded protein is CASSLLSGFTYNEQFF.

The chain links TRBV5-1 to TRBJ2-7, with D tentatively TRBD2 (5 bases). Between the trimmed V and J ends, which lost 8 bases and 5 bases, there was a span of 11 bases. The CDR3 length is 11 residues. Per germline, CDR1 SGHRS and CDR2 YFSETQ. The chain's CDR3 is CARTGVDEQYF. The CDR3 bases are TGCGCCAGAACCGGGGTGGACGAGCAGTACTTC.

The gene calls are TRBV7-8 and TRBJ2-1; D is unclear. The germline CDR1 and CDR2 sequences are SGHVS and FQNEAQ. The V end lost 5 bases, the J end lost 3 bases, and 17 bases lay between the germline ends. The length of the CDR3 is 16 residues. CDR3 sequence (DNA): TGTGCCAGCAGCCCCTTCACCCAAGACTTCTACAATGAGCAGTTCTTC. It yields the protein CASSPFTQDFYNEQFF.

This clone was seen a single time. The chain uses TRBV10-3 and TRBJ2-3, with D unresolved. Germline CDR1 is ENHRY and CDR2 is SYGVKD. The CDR3 spans 15 residues. Trimming cost V 10 bases and J 2 bases, with 19 bases left between them. The CDR3 region is CATALPGVYTDTQYF. The CDR3 DNA reads as TGTGCCACCGCCCTTCCCGGAGTGTACACAGATACGCAGTATTTT.

This chain uses TRBV6-2 or TRBV6-3 with TRBJ1-5, with a weak D call TRBD1 (5 bases). The length of the CDR3 is 14 residues. The V and J ends lost 2 bases and 4 bases respectively, with 9 bases between them. Germline CDR1 and CDR2: MNHEY and SVGEGT. The CDR3 here is CASSYGGTNQPQHF. The CDR3 bases are TGTGCCAGCAGTTACGGTGGGACGAATCAGCCCCAGCATTTT.

The genes are TRBV4-3 and TRBJ1-2; TRBD1 aligns across 7 bases. The CDR3 has 13 residues. The V and J ends lost 3 bases and 5 bases, in that order; junction bases with no gene match: 3. Per the germline V gene, CDR1 is LGHNA and CDR2 is YSLEER. The CDR3 reads CASSQDRPYGYTF. CDR3 in DNA: TGCGCCAGCAGCCAGGACAGGCCTTATGGCTACACCTTC.